Listed below are T cell receptor beta chains from one sample, sequenced in a study of shared clonotypes between healthy human individuals. Produced via immunoSEQ multiplex PCR; TCRdb's table is partial and in-frame only. The sample holds fewer than 550,000 clones; 75% to 80% are singletons and the top ten take around 12%. Sequencing was performed on PBMCs. The receptors come from a woman aged 40 to 50 in good health. Some clones in this sample may be carry-over from other donors' samples. CDR3s include the opening cysteine and the closing phenylalanine or tryptophan. Each record gives: D gene, J gene, V gene, clone size, CDR3 DNA, CDR3 protein. The D gene is left open where the match is weak. Only some rows state a clone size, as once, few, many or a class for expanded clones.

D: .
J: TRBJ1-3
V: TRBV2
size: .
DNA: TGTGCCAGCAGTGAAGACAGGTGGTCTGGAAACACCATATATTTT
CDR3: CASSEDRWSGNTIYF

D: .
J: TRBJ2-7
V: TRBV11-2
size: .
DNA: TGTGCCAGCAGCTTAGTGATTGGGGCGACTAGCTCCTACGAGCAGTACTTC
CDR3: CASSLVIGATSSYEQYF

D: .
J: TRBJ2-3
V: TRBV5-1
size: .
DNA: TGCGCCAGCAGCACTTCAGGGCTTTACACAGATACGCAGTATTTT
CDR3: CASSTSGLYTDTQYF

D: TRBD1
J: TRBJ2-7
V: TRBV30
size: .
DNA: TGTGCCTGGAAGGTCCTTGGACAGGGAGGCTACGAGCAGTACTTC
CDR3: CAWKVLGQGGYEQYF

D: .
J: TRBJ2-7
V: TRBV28
size: .
DNA: TGTGCCAGCAGCCTACCGGGAGGACAGTACGAGCAGTACTTC
CDR3: CASSLPGGQYEQYF

D: .
J: TRBJ2-7
V: TRBV27
size: few
DNA: TGTGCCAGCAGTCCTCGGAGAGGGGCGGCCTACGAGCAGTACTTC
CDR3: CASSPRRGAAYEQYF

D: .
J: TRBJ2-2
V: TRBV19
size: .
DNA: TGTGCCAGTAGTGTCACACGGGACACCGGGGAGCTGTTTTTT
CDR3: CASSVTRDTGELFF

D: .
J: TRBJ2-3
V: TRBV7-6
size: few
DNA: TGTGCCAGCACGAGTAGGGGTTTAGGAGATACGCAGTATTTT
CDR3: CASTSRGLGDTQYF

D: .
J: TRBJ2-7
V: TRBV5-1
size: .
DNA: TGCGCCAGCTCCTGGGGGGGACAGCCCTACGAGCAGTACTTC
CDR3: CASSWGGQPYEQYF

D: TRBD1
J: TRBJ2-5
V: TRBV7-9
size: .
DNA: TGTGCCAGCAGCAGGCCGGGACAGGGTAAAGAGACCCAGTACTTC
CDR3: CASSRPGQGKETQYF

D: .
J: TRBJ1-1
V: TRBV10-3
size: few
DNA: TGTGCCATCAGTGAGCAAGAGGGCAGGAACACTGAAGCTTTCTTT
CDR3: CAISEQEGRNTEAFF

D: .
J: TRBJ2-2
V: TRBV2
size: few
DNA: TGTGCCAGCAGGGGATACCTGGACACCGGGGAGCTGTTTTTT
CDR3: CASRGYLDTGELFF

D: .
J: TRBJ1-5
V: TRBV4-1
size: .
DNA: TGCGCCAGCAGCCAAGTATATGAGGGTTCCGGTTACGAGCCCCAGCATTTT
CDR3: CASSQVYEGSGYEPQHF

D: TRBD2
J: TRBJ2-2
V: TRBV30
size: medium-sized
DNA: TGTGCCTCAAACCCGACTAGCGGGATGGTTCGCACCGGGGAGCTGTTTTTT
CDR3: CASNPTSGMVRTGELFF

D: TRBD1
J: TRBJ2-5
V: TRBV25-1
size: .
DNA: TGTGCCAGCAGTACTCACGACAGGGCAAGAGAGACCCAGTACTTC
CDR3: CASSTHDRARETQYF

D: TRBD1
J: TRBJ2-2
V: TRBV5-1
size: .
DNA: TGCGCCAGCAGCTTGGGCGGACAGGGGTTCACAGGGGAGCTGTTTTTT
CDR3: CASSLGGQGFTGELFF

D: TRBD2
J: TRBJ2-1
V: TRBV9
size: .
DNA: TGTGCCAGCAGCGTACAAGCGGGAGGGTACAATGAGCAGTTCTTC
CDR3: CASSVQAGGYNEQFF

D: .
J: TRBJ1-4
V: TRBV2
size: .
DNA: TGTGCCAGCAGTGAATCCGGGACGCCCGGGTTGGAAAAACTGTTTTTT
CDR3: CASSESGTPGLEKLFF

D: .
J: TRBJ2-3
V: TRBV5-4
size: .
DNA: TGTGCCAGCAGCTCCATGGGTTTCACAGATACGCAGTATTTT
CDR3: CASSSMGFTDTQYF

D: TRBD2
J: TRBJ2-7
V: TRBV25-1
size: .
DNA: TGTGCCAGCAGTGCCCGGGTAGCGGGAGCGGGCGAGCAGTACTTC
CDR3: CASSARVAGAGEQYF

D: .
J: TRBJ2-2
V: TRBV6-5
size: once
DNA: TGTGCCAGCAGTTACCAGGGACTTACCGGGGAGCTGTTTTTT
CDR3: CASSYQGLTGELFF

D: .
J: TRBJ1-4
V: TRBV4-2
size: .
DNA: TGTGCCAGCAGCCAAGATACGGTGGTGGCTGGGAAACTGTTTTTT
CDR3: CASSQDTVVAGKLFF

D: .
J: TRBJ2-2
V: TRBV5-4
size: few
DNA: TGTGCCAGCAGCCCCCCCCCTGCGAATACCGGGGAGCTGTTTTTT
CDR3: CASSPPPANTGELFF

D: TRBD2
J: TRBJ2-5
V: TRBV19
size: .
DNA: TGTGCCAGTAGTGGCCTAGCGGGAGGAGAAGAGACCCAGTACTTC
CDR3: CASSGLAGGEETQYF

D: TRBD1
J: TRBJ1-4
V: TRBV7-9
size: .
DNA: TGTGCCAGCAGCTTATCGACAGGGGTGGGGAAACTGTTTTTT
CDR3: CASSLSTGVGKLFF

D: .
J: TRBJ1-1
V: TRBV11-3
size: .
DNA: TGTGCCAGCAGCCCAACAGGGTTTAGCACTGAAGCTTTCTTT
CDR3: CASSPTGFSTEAFF

D: .
J: TRBJ1-2
V: TRBV20-1
size: few
DNA: TGCAGTGCCGCCGACTATGGCTACACCTTC
CDR3: CSAADYGYTF

D: TRBD1
J: TRBJ1-1
V: TRBV12-5
size: few
DNA: TGTGCTAGTGGTTTGGACGGAGGGGGCGAAGCTTTCTTT
CDR3: CASGLDGGGEAFF

D: .
J: TRBJ2-7
V: TRBV27
size: .
DNA: TGTGCCAGCAGTTTCGGCCAGAGCTCCTACGAGCAGTACTTC
CDR3: CASSFGQSSYEQYF